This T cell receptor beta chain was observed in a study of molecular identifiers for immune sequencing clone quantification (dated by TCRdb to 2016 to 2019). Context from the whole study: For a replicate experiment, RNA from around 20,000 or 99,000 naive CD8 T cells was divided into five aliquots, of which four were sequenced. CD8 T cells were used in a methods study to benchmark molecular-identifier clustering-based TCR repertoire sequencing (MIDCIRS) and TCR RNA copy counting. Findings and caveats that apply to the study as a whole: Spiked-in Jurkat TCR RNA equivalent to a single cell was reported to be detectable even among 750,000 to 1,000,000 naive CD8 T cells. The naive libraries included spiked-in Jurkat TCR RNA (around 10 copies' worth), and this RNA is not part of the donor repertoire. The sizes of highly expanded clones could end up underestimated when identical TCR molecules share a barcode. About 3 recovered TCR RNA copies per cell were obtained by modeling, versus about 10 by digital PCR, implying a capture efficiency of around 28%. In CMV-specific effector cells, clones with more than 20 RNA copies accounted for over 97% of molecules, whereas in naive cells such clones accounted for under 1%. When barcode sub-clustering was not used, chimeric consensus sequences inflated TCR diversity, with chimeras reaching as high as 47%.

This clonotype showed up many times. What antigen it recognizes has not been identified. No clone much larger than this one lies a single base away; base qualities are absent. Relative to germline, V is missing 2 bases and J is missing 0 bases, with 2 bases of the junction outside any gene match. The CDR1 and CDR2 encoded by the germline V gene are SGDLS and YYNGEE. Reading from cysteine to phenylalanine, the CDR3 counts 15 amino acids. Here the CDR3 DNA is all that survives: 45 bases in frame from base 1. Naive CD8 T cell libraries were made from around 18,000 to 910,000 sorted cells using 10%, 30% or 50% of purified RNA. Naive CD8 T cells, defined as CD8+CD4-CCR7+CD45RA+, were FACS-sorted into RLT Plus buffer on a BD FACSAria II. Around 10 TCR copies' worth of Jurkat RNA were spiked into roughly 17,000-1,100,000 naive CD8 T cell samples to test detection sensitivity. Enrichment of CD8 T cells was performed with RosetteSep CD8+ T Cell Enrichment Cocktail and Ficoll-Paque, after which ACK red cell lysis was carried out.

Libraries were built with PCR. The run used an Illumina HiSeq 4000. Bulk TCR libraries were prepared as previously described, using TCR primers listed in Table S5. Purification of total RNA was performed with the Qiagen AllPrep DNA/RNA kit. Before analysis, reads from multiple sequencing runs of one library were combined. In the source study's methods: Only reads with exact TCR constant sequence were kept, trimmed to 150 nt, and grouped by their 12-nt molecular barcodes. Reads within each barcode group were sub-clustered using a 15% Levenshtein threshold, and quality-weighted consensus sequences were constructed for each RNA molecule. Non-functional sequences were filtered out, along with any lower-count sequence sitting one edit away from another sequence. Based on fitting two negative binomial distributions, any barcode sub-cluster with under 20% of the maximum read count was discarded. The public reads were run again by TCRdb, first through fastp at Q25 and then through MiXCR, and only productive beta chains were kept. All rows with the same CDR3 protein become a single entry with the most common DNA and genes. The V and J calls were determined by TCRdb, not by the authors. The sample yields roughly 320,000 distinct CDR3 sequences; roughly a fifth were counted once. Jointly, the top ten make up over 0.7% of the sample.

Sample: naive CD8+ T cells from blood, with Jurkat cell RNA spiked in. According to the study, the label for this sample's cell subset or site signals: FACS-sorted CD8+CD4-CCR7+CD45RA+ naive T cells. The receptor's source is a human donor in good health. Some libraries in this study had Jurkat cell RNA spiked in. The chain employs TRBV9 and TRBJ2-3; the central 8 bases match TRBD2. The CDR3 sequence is CASSVSGTSTDTQYF. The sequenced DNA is TGTGCCAGCAGCGTTAGCGGGACTAGCACAGATACGCAGTATTTT.